These T cell receptor beta chains were read from a single sample in a study of molecular identifiers for immune sequencing clone quantification. TCRdb re-analysed the PCR reads in MiXCR, keeping a single row per CDR3 protein. Of 90,000 or so distinct CDR3 sequences listed, more than 20% are singletons. The sample was naive CD8+ T cells from blood, with Jurkat cell RNA spiked in. All receptors come from a human donor in good health. Some libraries in this study had Jurkat cell RNA spiked in. The CDR3 runs from the conserved cysteine through the conserved F or W. The order of the fields is J gene, V gene, CDR3 protein.

j_call: TRBJ1-5
v_call: TRBV2
cdr3_aa: CASMGSWSQNQPQHF

j_call: TRBJ2-7
v_call: TRBV7-8
cdr3_aa: CASSLVRNEQYF

j_call: TRBJ2-2
v_call: TRBV11-2
cdr3_aa: CASSLVLRAGELFF

j_call: TRBJ2-7
v_call: TRBV29-1
cdr3_aa: CSVEGLALRGYEQYF

j_call: TRBJ2-2
v_call: TRBV4-3
cdr3_aa: CASQHNTGELFF

j_call: TRBJ1-5
v_call: TRBV6-2/TRBV6-3
cdr3_aa: CASSYIDRSNQPQHF

j_call: TRBJ2-7
v_call: TRBV7-9
cdr3_aa: CASSNRLAGTSEEQYF

j_call: TRBJ1-4
v_call: TRBV19
cdr3_aa: CASSISGMRNEKLFF

j_call: TRBJ2-7
v_call: TRBV27
cdr3_aa: CASQGSPYEQYF

j_call: TRBJ2-7
v_call: TRBV19
cdr3_aa: CASSIWGPSYEQYF

j_call: TRBJ2-1
v_call: TRBV19
cdr3_aa: CASRTGYNEQFF

j_call: TRBJ1-1
v_call: TRBV3-1
cdr3_aa: CASSQGSTAMNTEAFF

j_call: TRBJ1-5
v_call: TRBV5-4
cdr3_aa: CASSLGAGQPQHF

j_call: TRBJ2-7
v_call: TRBV19
cdr3_aa: CASQMAGDLGYEQYF

j_call: TRBJ2-7
v_call: TRBV20-1
cdr3_aa: CSAQTAGYEQYF

j_call: TRBJ2-5
v_call: TRBV5-5
cdr3_aa: CASSHRDRKDQGTQYF

j_call: TRBJ2-5
v_call: TRBV7-9
cdr3_aa: CASSPGTSGRNPPTQYF

j_call: TRBJ1-5
v_call: TRBV6-1
cdr3_aa: CASSYQPQHF

j_call: TRBJ2-1
v_call: TRBV20-1
cdr3_aa: CSATLAGFFSEQFF

j_call: TRBJ2-5
v_call: TRBV5-4
cdr3_aa: CASSYPNLETQYF

j_call: TRBJ1-2
v_call: TRBV28
cdr3_aa: CASSGTLNYGYTF

j_call: TRBJ2-3
v_call: TRBV5-1
cdr3_aa: CASSGGQGSTDTQYF

j_call: TRBJ2-3
v_call: TRBV3-1
cdr3_aa: CASQDPNTGNTQYF

j_call: TRBJ2-7
v_call: TRBV29-1
cdr3_aa: CSARDRGRYEQYF

j_call: TRBJ2-5
v_call: TRBV2
cdr3_aa: CASSVDSNLQETQYF

j_call: TRBJ1-1
v_call: TRBV7-9
cdr3_aa: CASSRDPEAFF

j_call: TRBJ2-3
v_call: TRBV7-6
cdr3_aa: CASSFLTGEVTDTQYF

j_call: TRBJ1-5
v_call: TRBV30
cdr3_aa: CAWSPGGDQPQHF

j_call: TRBJ1-4
v_call: TRBV7-9
cdr3_aa: CASRTGQENEKLFF

j_call: TRBJ2-6
v_call: TRBV19
cdr3_aa: CASSIEPPLTGGYGANVLTF

j_call: TRBJ2-2
v_call: TRBV19
cdr3_aa: CASSERSYTGELFF

j_call: TRBJ2-3
v_call: TRBV12-3/TRBV12-4
cdr3_aa: CASISTSGRITDTQYF

j_call: TRBJ2-1
v_call: TRBV12-5
cdr3_aa: CASGLSPGGGLPNEQFF

j_call: TRBJ2-6
v_call: TRBV2
cdr3_aa: CASRGRSSGANVLTF

j_call: TRBJ2-1
v_call: TRBV7-9
cdr3_aa: CASSSRDRPVDEQFF

j_call: TRBJ2-5
v_call: TRBV6-6
cdr3_aa: CASSSLGGETQYF

j_call: TRBJ2-5
v_call: TRBV9
cdr3_aa: CASSVGGRGETQYF

j_call: TRBJ1-2
v_call: TRBV7-9
cdr3_aa: CASSLVDRGLNYGYTF

j_call: TRBJ2-7
v_call: TRBV7-9
cdr3_aa: CASSSLFGQGVLSYEQYF

j_call: TRBJ1-4
v_call: TRBV14
cdr3_aa: CASSPGTPNGANEKLFF

j_call: TRBJ2-7
v_call: TRBV28
cdr3_aa: CASSSSGIGQYF

j_call: TRBJ1-5
v_call: TRBV19
cdr3_aa: CASSIGPYSNQPQHF

j_call: TRBJ1-1
v_call: TRBV19
cdr3_aa: CASSIGRNTEAFF

j_call: TRBJ2-2
v_call: TRBV6-2/TRBV6-3
cdr3_aa: CASSYARTGELFF

j_call: TRBJ1-1
v_call: TRBV29-1
cdr3_aa: CSVAWTEAFF

j_call: TRBJ2-1
v_call: TRBV5-1
cdr3_aa: CASSLSTPQFNEQFF

j_call: TRBJ2-2
v_call: TRBV11-2
cdr3_aa: CASSLDGTGVYATDTGELFF

j_call: TRBJ2-7
v_call: TRBV5-1
cdr3_aa: CASSLEGAYEQYF

j_call: TRBJ2-3
v_call: TRBV7-8
cdr3_aa: CASSSVSGRNTDTQYF

j_call: TRBJ2-6
v_call: TRBV7-9
cdr3_aa: CASSSTVSASGANVLTF

j_call: TRBJ2-2
v_call: TRBV7-9
cdr3_aa: CASSLDSTGELFF

j_call: TRBJ1-4
v_call: TRBV7-9
cdr3_aa: CASSFATNEKLFF

j_call: TRBJ2-3
v_call: TRBV27
cdr3_aa: CASSFSGHTDTQYF

j_call: TRBJ2-2
v_call: TRBV11-2
cdr3_aa: CASSTDPAGELFF

j_call: TRBJ1-1
v_call: TRBV27
cdr3_aa: CASSLGGYAHPEAFF